Following are 9 T cell receptor beta chains from one sample sequenced in a study of T cell clones after liver transplantation. Assay used: immunoSEQ multiplex PCR; TCRdb lists only in-frame clones, some missing. The table has roughly 70,000 clones, around nine tenths seen once. The sequencing here drew on CD4+ T cells from blood, taken before liver transplant. The receptors stem from a human donor who received a liver transplant.

The sample holds one count of this clone. The CDR3 protein is CASSSPTAGETQYF. CDR3 nucleotides: TGTGCCAGCAGCTCTCCCACGGCAGGGGAGACCCAGTACTTC. The chain uses TRBV5-6 and TRBJ2-5, with a possible D match to TRBD1 (5 bases). The V gene lost 3 bases and the J gene lost 5 bases, with 14 bases spanning the gap. Per the germline V gene, CDR1 is SGHDT and CDR2 is YYEEEE. The CDR3 is 14 amino acids.

The genes are TRBV28 and TRBJ1-2; TRBD1 matches 10 bases. Germline CDR1 MDHEN, CDR2 SYDVKM. CDR3 length equals 15 residues. V trimming: 5 bases; J trimming: 4 bases; junction bases outside the gene matches: 7. The CDR3, as DNA: TGTGCCAGCAGTCCCCGGGACAGGGGCCCCTATGGCTACACCTTC. Encoded protein: CASSPRDRGPYGYTF.

The chain uses TRBV19 and TRBJ2-1; D gene unclear. Germline lookup yields CDR1 LNHDA and CDR2 SQIVND (reference sequence). The CDR3 covers 15 residues. Trimming cost V 0 bases and J 2 bases, with 8 bases left between them. In DNA form, the CDR3 reads TGTGCCAGTAGTATAGATCCCCGGGCCTACAATGAGCAGTTCTTC. It codes for CASSIDPRAYNEQFF.

The rearrangement uses TRBV11-2 and TRBJ1-1; D not resolved. The CDR3 covers 12 residues. V dropped 1 base and J dropped 10 bases, with 10 bases sitting between them. From germline, CDR1 is SGHAT and CDR2 FQNNGV. CDR3 nucleotides: TGTGCCAGCAGCTTAGTAGGGCGTGGAGCTTTCTTT. It translates to CASSLVGRGAFF.

In its sample, this clone was seen once. The chain links TRBV5-4 to TRBJ2-3; D call uncertain. Trimming pared 0 bases from V and 0 bases from J, leaving 2 bases between. The CDR3 extends over 13 amino acids. Germline assignment: CDR1 SGHNT and CDR2 YYREEE (reference sequence). The CDR3 loop reads CASSLDSTDTQYF. The CDR3 DNA is TGTGCCAGCAGCTTGGACAGCACAGATACGCAGTATTTT.

This sequence joins TRBV11-1 and TRBJ1-2, with 9 bases lining up with TRBD1. This CDR3 comprises 15 residues. The junction had 8 bases not matched to a gene; V was cut back by 3 bases and J by 6 bases. The germline gives CDR1 SGHAT, CDR2 FQDESV (reference sequence). This CDR3 is CASSLLRTGAHGYTF. The CDR3 DNA reads TGTGCCAGCAGCTTGCTTCGGACAGGGGCTCATGGCTACACCTTC.

The chain links TRBV5-5 to TRBJ1-4; D is possibly TRBD1 (5 bases). Per the germline V gene, CDR1 is SGHKS and CDR2 is YYEKEE (reference sequence). The germline V and J ends were trimmed by 4 bases and 4 bases, with 8 bases remaining between them. The CDR3 is 13 residues long. The CDR3 protein is CASSQDINEKLFF. DNA for the CDR3: TGTGCCAGCAGCCAGGACATTAATGAAAAACTGTTTTTT.

This clone was counted a few times. The chain is built from TRBV5-1 and TRBJ1-2, with 10 bases lining up with TRBD1. Germline CDR1 and CDR2: SGHRS and YFSETQ. Germline trimming cut 0 bases from V and 6 bases from J; bases unmatched to any gene: 8. CDR3 length: 16 amino acids. CDR3 region: CASSLGQRQGADGYTF. CDR3 coding DNA: TGCGCCAGCAGCTTGGGCCAAAGACAGGGGGCAGATGGCTACACCTTC.

This rearrangement joins TRBV7-2 to TRBJ1-5; D gene unclear. The V end lost 5 bases, the J end lost 2 bases, and 16 bases lay between the germline ends. The germline V gene has CDR1 SGHTA and CDR2 FQGNSA. The CDR3 is made up of 16 amino acids. CDR3 region: CASSSRMNVRNQPQHF. The DNA of the CDR3 is TGTGCCAGCAGCAGCCGAATGAATGTCCGCAATCAGCCCCAGCATTTT.